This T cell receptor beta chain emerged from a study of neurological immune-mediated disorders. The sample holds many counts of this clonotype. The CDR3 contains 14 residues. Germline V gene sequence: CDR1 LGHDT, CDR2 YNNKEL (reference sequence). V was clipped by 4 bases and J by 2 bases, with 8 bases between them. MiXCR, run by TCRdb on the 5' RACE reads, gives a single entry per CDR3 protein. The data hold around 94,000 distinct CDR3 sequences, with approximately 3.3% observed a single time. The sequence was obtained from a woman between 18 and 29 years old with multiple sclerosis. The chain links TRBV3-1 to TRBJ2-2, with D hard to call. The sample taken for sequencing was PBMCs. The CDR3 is CASSLRINTGELFF. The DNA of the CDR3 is TGTGCCAGCAGCCTAAGAATCAACACCGGGGAGCTGTTTTTT.